The entry below gives a single T cell receptor beta chain sequence along with its context. The CDR3 has 15 residues. Trimming cost V 6 bases and J 7 bases, with 22 bases left between them. Germline V gene lookup returns CDR1 SGHNT and CDR2 YYREEE (reference sequence). This sample is drawn from a study of T cell responses to AZD1222 COVID-19 vaccine. Method: immunoSEQ multiplex PCR; TCRdb's copy keeps in-frame clones and lacks some. The sample records about 110,000 clones, about 87% being singletons. Material: peripheral blood, obtained on day 0 of AZD1222 vaccination. The chain uses TRBV5-4 and TRBJ2-5; the D gene is possibly TRBD2 (5 bases). This TCR came from an adult in good health. CDR3 sequence (DNA): TGTGCCAGCACCTCTTGGCGTCAGGTTGGAGGGACCCAGTACTTC. This encodes CASTSWRQVGGTQYF.